This is a list of T cell receptor beta chains from one sample in a study of T-cell memory formation after mild COVID-19. TCRdb re-called the 5' RACE reads through MiXCR, storing one row per CDR3 protein. The table lists some 290,000 distinct CDR3 sequences, 15% to 20% of them singletons, with about 23% in the top ten. The specimen sequenced was PBMCs or a T cell subset sorted from them (not recorded which). These receptors came from a man younger than 35 who had mild COVID-19 (a few samples of this study predate the infection). Cell type and time point are not known. Each CDR3 is given with its conserved first and last residue. D genes are given only for firm matches. Expanded clones are given a class, and other clones once, few, many or no size at all.

V gene	clone size	D gene	J gene	CDR3 length	CDR3 protein	CDR3 DNA
TRBV7-2	-	-	TRBJ2-2	15	CASHPQGGGTGELFF	TGTGCCAGCCACCCCCAGGGGGGGGGCACCGGGGAGCTGTTTTTT
TRBV5-1	few	TRBD1	TRBJ1-1	14	CASSKDRGPTEAFF	TGCGCCAGCAGCAAGGACAGGGGGCCTACTGAAGCTTTCTTT
TRBV11-3	-	TRBD2	TRBJ2-5	15	CASSLGGGHQETQYF	TGTGCCAGCAGCTTAGGCGGGGGACACCAAGAGACCCAGTACTTC
TRBV27	few	TRBD1	TRBJ2-7	14	CASSPRQGDNEQYF	TGTGCCAGCAGTCCCAGACAGGGGGACAACGAGCAGTACTTC
TRBV20-1	-	TRBD2	TRBJ2-1	16	CSARGLGLAGDNEQFF	TGCAGTGCTAGAGGCTTGGGACTAGCGGGGGACAATGAGCAGTTCTTC
TRBV12-3/TRBV12-4	-	-	TRBJ2-5	13	CASSVGGAETQYF	TGTGCCAGCAGTGTGGGGGGGGCCGAGACCCAGTACTTC
TRBV4-2	-	-	TRBJ1-4	16	CASSHGGGRTNEKLFF	TGTGCCAGCAGCCATGGGGGGGGCAGAACTAATGAAAAACTGTTTTTT
TRBV12-3/TRBV12-4	few	-	TRBJ2-7	13	CASRVGTSYEQYF	TGTGCCAGCCGCGTAGGGACTTCCTACGAGCAGTACTTC
TRBV20-1	few	-	TRBJ1-3	13	CSARGVSGNTIYF	TGCAGTGCTAGAGGGGTCTCTGGAAACACCATATATTTT
TRBV4-3	few	TRBD2	TRBJ2-3	18	CASSQWTSGGSSTDTQYF	TGCGCCAGCAGCCAGTGGACTAGCGGGGGCTCTAGCACAGATACGCAGTATTTT
TRBV5-6	many	-	TRBJ2-7	12	CASSTGPYEQYF	TGTGCCAGCAGCACGGGCCCCTACGAGCAGTACTTC
TRBV14	few	-	TRBJ1-2	16	CASSQEGTLANYGYTF	TGTGCCAGCAGCCAAGAAGGGACGCTCGCTAACTATGGCTACACCTTC
TRBV7-8	-	-	TRBJ1-2	14	CASSLPGLDLGYTF	TGTGCCAGCAGCTTACCAGGACTTGACCTGGGCTACACCTTC
TRBV7-3	-	-	TRBJ2-5	14	CASSEQGEIGTQYF	TGTGCCAGCAGCGAACAAGGGGAGATCGGGACCCAGTACTTC
TRBV6-2/TRBV6-3	few	-	TRBJ2-2	12	CASGHRTGELFF	TGTGCCAGCGGACACCGGACAGGGGAGCTGTTTTTT
TRBV5-1	-	TRBD2	TRBJ2-1	14	CASSASGPYNEQFF	TGCGCCAGCAGCGCTAGCGGGCCGTACAATGAGCAGTTCTTC
TRBV14	few	-	TRBJ1-5	17	CASSHSRVHNANQPQHF	TGTGCCAGCAGCCACAGCAGGGTACACAACGCCAATCAGCCCCAGCATTTT
TRBV9	few	-	TRBJ2-5	16	CASSVTSIMGIGTQYF	TGTGCCAGCAGCGTAACTTCAATAATGGGGATCGGGACCCAGTACTTC
TRBV5-6	-	-	TRBJ1-2	13	CASSLEGRRGYTF	TGTGCCAGCAGCTTGGAAGGCCGTCGCGGCTACACCTTC
TRBV7-2	-	-	TRBJ1-2	16	CASSLHRGLANYGYTF	TGTGCCAGCAGTCTCCACCGGGGGCTGGCTAACTATGGCTACACCTTC
TRBV7-9	many	-	TRBJ2-7	15	CASSRLGDRSYEQYF	TGTGCCAGCAGCCGCCTTGGGGATCGCTCCTACGAGCAGTACTTC
TRBV25-1	-	-	TRBJ2-2	11	CASRFTGELFF	TGTGCCAGCAGATTTACCGGGGAGCTGTTTTTT
TRBV5-8	few	-	TRBJ2-3	15	CASSLATGGTDTQYF	TGTGCCAGCAGCTTGGCCACCGGGGGAACAGATACGCAGTATTTT
TRBV5-1	-	-	TRBJ2-3	17	CASGQNPTGLSTDTQYF	TGCGCCAGCGGGCAAAACCCGACAGGCCTAAGCACAGATACGCAGTATTTT
TRBV10-2	-	TRBD2	TRBJ2-5	14	CASSTSGPQETQYF	TGCGCCAGCAGTACTAGCGGTCCTCAAGAGACCCAGTACTTC
TRBV6-6	few	TRBD1	TRBJ2-4	13	CASSPGQGYIQYF	TGTGCCAGCAGTCCGGGACAGGGTTACATTCAGTACTTC
TRBV6-6	-	-	TRBJ2-2	16	CASSYSGEQVTGELFF	TGTGCCAGCAGTTACTCGGGGGAGCAGGTGACCGGGGAGCTGTTTTTT
TRBV24-1	few	-	TRBJ2-1	11	CATSDLSEQFF	TGTGCCACCAGTGATTTGTCTGAGCAGTTCTTC
TRBV7-2	few	TRBD2	TRBJ2-5	14	CASRSSGGRETQYF	TGTGCCAGCCGATCAAGCGGGGGAAGGGAGACCCAGTACTTC
TRBV20-1	-	-	TRBJ2-2	15	CSARDAGKNTGELFF	TGCAGTGCTCGGGATGCCGGAAAAAACACCGGGGAGCTGTTTTTT